Detailed here is one T cell receptor beta chain. Its matching antigen is unknown. RNA transcripts provided the source from which TCR beta CDR3 regions were amplified. The HTBI primer set drove a first-round RT-PCR of the TCR CDR3. One entry per CDR3 protein, called by TCRdb with MiXCR from the multiplex PCR reads. The table includes 390,000 or so distinct CDR3 sequences, 14% to 15% detected once. This CDR3 has 14 residues. V trimming: 3 bases; J trimming: 3 bases; junction bases outside the gene matches: 3. Germline V lookup: CDR1 SGHRS, CDR2 YFSETQ. These data originate in a study of T cells in Graves' hyperthyroidism and ophthalmopathy. Whole-study results and caveats: Researchers found most expanded thyroid clonotypes above 0.001 in blood as well.

The study included ophthalmopathy patients with Clinical Activity Score at least 3, NOSPECS grade at least 4 and duration under 3 months. Criteria for exclusion of patients were uncontrolled infection, other autoimmune disease, pregnancy or lactation. Diagnosing involved the use of clinical symptoms, serum thyroxine and TRAb, thyroid ultrasound and orbital computed tomography. This receptor was obtained from a man younger than 35 with Graves' ophthalmopathy. The sequencing input was blood. The J gene is TRBJ1-1, the V gene TRBV5-1, with TRBD1 matching 9 bases. The CDR3 reads CASSWTGEYTEAFF. DNA of the CDR3: TGCGCCAGCAGCTGGACAGGGGAGTACACTGAAGCTTTCTTT.